The 10 T cell receptor beta chains in this list originate from one sample, sequenced in a study of blood T cell repertoires in COVID-19. This table comes from immunoSEQ multiplex PCR, and its TCRdb copy is limited to in-frame clones, with some not included. The sample carries fewer than 350,000 clones, around 89% recorded once. The sequenced material came from PBMCs or T cells enriched from blood (not recorded which). The receptors here all came from a woman aged 30 to 39 with acute COVID-19.

The chain couples TRBV3-1 (or the pseudogene TRBV3-2) to TRBJ1-2, with 8 positions matching TRBD1. V lost 6 bases to trimming and J lost 7 bases; unmatched junction nucleotides: 7. The germline V gene has CDR1 LGHDT and CDR2 YNNKEL (reference sequence). The CDR3 loop spans 13 amino acids. In nucleotides, the CDR3 is TGTGCCAGCAGTTCGACAGGGGCCGGTGGCTACACCTTC. Translated: CASSSTGAGGYTF.

This chain uses TRBV4-1 with TRBJ2-7; the D is unclear. V lost 5 bases, J lost 0 bases, and 14 bases lay in between. This CDR3 has 15 amino acids. Germline assignment: CDR1 MGHRA and CDR2 YSYEKL. CDR3 bases: TGCGCCAGCAGCACACCATGGGCAAGCTCCTACGAGCAGTACTTC. It specifies CASSTPWASSYEQYF.

The J gene is TRBJ1-1, the V gene TRBV28; 7 bases are shared with TRBD1. With 6 bases clipped from V and 4 bases from J, the junction kept 11 bases outside the gene matches. This CDR3 has 15 residues. Germline-derived CDR1 and CDR2 are MDHEN and SYDVKM. CDR3: CASSLNRGGVTEAFF. In DNA, the CDR3 is TGTGCCAGCAGCTTGAACAGGGGCGGGGTCACTGAAGCTTTCTTT.

The chain links TRBV3-1 (or the pseudogene TRBV3-2) to TRBJ1-4; 8 bases match TRBD1. V shed 7 bases and J 4 bases; nucleotides not matched to a gene: 11. The CDR3 covers 16 residues. CDR1 LGHDT and CDR2 YNNKEL come from the germline V gene (reference sequence). The DNA of the CDR3 is TGTGCCAGCACGGATGGACAGGGCGTGGGTAATGAAAAACTGTTTTTT. This encodes CASTDGQGVGNEKLFF.

The chain employs TRBV19 and TRBJ2-3, with D possibly TRBD1 on 5 matching bases. V lost 8 bases and J 4 bases, leaving 16 bases between the germline ends. The CDR3 is made up of 14 amino acids. Per germline, CDR1 LNHDA and CDR2 SQIVND (reference sequence). In nucleotides, the CDR3 is TGTGCCAGTGGGGCCCAGCCCGGCCCAGATACGCAGTATTTT. Protein sequence: CASGAQPGPDTQYF.

The V call is TRBV27, the J call TRBJ2-7, with D possibly TRBD2 on 5 matching bases. V lost 3 bases and J 3 bases, leaving 15 bases between the germline ends. This CDR3 contains 15 residues. Germline-derived CDR1 and CDR2 are MNHEY and SMNVEV (reference sequence). CDR3 protein: CASSLVGLSGYEQYF. CDR3 nucleotides: TGTGCCAGCAGTTTGGTAGGGTTGAGCGGCTACGAGCAGTACTTC.

This chain links TRBV10-3 with TRBJ1-4; 10 nucleotides match TRBD1. The germline V gene encodes CDR1 ENHRY and CDR2 SYGVKD. With V trimmed by 0 bases and J by 0 bases, 7 bases remained unmatched. The CDR3 runs to 19 residues. The CDR3 is CAISESGTGAGATNEKLFF. The CDR3 bases are TGTGCCATCAGTGAGTCGGGGACAGGGGCCGGCGCAACTAATGAAAAACTGTTTTTT.

The chain links TRBV5-4 to TRBJ2-7; D may be TRBD2 (7 bases). Germline V gives CDR1 SGHNT, CDR2 YYREEE (reference sequence). The CDR3 totals 17 residues. Between the trimmed V and J ends, which lost 0 bases and 0 bases, there was a span of 16 bases. CDR3 amino acids: CASSLDLGGESSYEQYF. The CDR3 DNA sequence: TGTGCCAGCAGCTTGGATTTAGGGGGGGAAAGCTCCTACGAGCAGTACTTC.

This clone has only a few counts. This chain connects TRBV4-1 to TRBJ2-2, with 7 positions matching TRBD1. The CDR3 totals 16 residues. The trim removed 1 base at V and 6 bases at J, leaving 8 bases unmatched. CDR1 MGHRA and CDR2 YSYEKL come from the germline V gene. The CDR3 DNA follows: TGCGCCAGCAGCCAAGTGACAGGGCAATGGCCCGGGGAGCTGTTTTTT. It specifies CASSQVTGQWPGELFF.

This chain joins TRBV5-4 and TRBJ1-1, with D uncertain. Looked up from germline, CDR1 is SGHNT and CDR2 is YYREEE (reference sequence). This CDR3 has 14 residues. With 0 bases removed from V and 5 bases from J, the gap between germline ends came to 11 bases. The CDR3 nucleotides are TGTGCCAGCAGCTTGGGGTCAGCGGAAACTGAAGCTTTCTTT. Translated: CASSLGSAETEAFF.